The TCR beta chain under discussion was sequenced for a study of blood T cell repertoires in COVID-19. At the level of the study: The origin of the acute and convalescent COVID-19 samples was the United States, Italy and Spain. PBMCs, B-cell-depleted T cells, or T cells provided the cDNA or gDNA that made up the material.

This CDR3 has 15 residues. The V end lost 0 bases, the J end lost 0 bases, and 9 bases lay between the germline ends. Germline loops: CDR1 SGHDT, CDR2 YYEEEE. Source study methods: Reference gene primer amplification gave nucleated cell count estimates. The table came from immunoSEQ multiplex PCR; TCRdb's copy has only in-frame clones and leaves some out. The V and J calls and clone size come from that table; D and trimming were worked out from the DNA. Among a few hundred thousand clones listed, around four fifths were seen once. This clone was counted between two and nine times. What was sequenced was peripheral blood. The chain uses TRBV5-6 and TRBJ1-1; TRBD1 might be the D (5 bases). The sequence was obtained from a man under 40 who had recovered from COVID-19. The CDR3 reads CASSLGGVLNTEAFF. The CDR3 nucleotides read TGTGCCAGCAGCTTGGGGGGCGTTTTGAACACTGAAGCTTTCTTT.